This TCR beta chain was obtained from a study of T cells in Graves' hyperthyroidism and ophthalmopathy. Across the whole study: At the time of initial diagnosis and before any treatment, peripheral blood was collected.

Germline-derived CDR1 and CDR2 are LGHNT and FRNRAP. This CDR3 is built from 13 residues. V was cut by 5 bases and J by 6 bases, with 11 bases left in between. As to this clonotype: Its antigen is still unknown. A much larger clone is a single base away; this may be a read error.

Clinical symptoms, serum thyroxine, TRAb, thyroid ultrasound and orbital computed tomography established diagnosis. Study-wide results and limits: Separation of ophthalmopathy from stable hyperthyroidism was achieved by a 13 V-J model.

Amplified regions were TCR beta CDR3 sequences from RNA transcripts. Carried out on the TCR CDR3, a first-round RT-PCR used the HTBI primer set. TCRdb re-analysed the multiplex PCR reads in MiXCR, keeping a single row per CDR3 protein. The table records under 650,000 distinct CDR3 sequences, 15% to 20% of them present only once. The genes are TRBV12-5 and TRBJ1-5, with TRBD1 as a possible D gene (5 bases). The TCR originated in a woman younger than 45 with Graves' hyperthyroidism. Sequencing used blood. CDR3 sequence reads: CASGQDKAQPQHF. Here the CDR3 DNA reads TGTGCTAGTGGTCAGGACAAGGCTCAGCCCCAGCATTTT.